This record concerns one TCR beta chain sequence. This record comes from a study of shared clonotypes between healthy human individuals. Terminally differentiated effector memory CD45RA+ cells were left out of the naive CD8 fraction, which was CD45RO-negative and positively selected for CCR7. Genomic DNA of every subset was divided equally among multiple immunoSEQ plates. Clones were read by immunoSEQ multiplex PCR, and TCRdb kept only the in-frame ones, dropping some. The profile shows about 2.2 million clones, about 93% of them singletons. The V end lost 1 base, the J end lost 9 bases, and 10 bases lay between the germline ends. Germline V CDR1 and CDR2: SGHVS, FQNEAQ. CDR3 length: 13 amino acids.

The chain recombines TRBV7-8 with TRBJ2-1; perhaps TRBD2 as D (5 bases). The sample was naive CD8+ T cells from PBMCs. This TCR derives from a man aged 18 to 29 in good health. Some clones in this sample may be carry-over from other donors' samples. For the CDR3, the DNA is TGTGCCAGCAGCTTAGGATCGGGATCTGAGCAGTTCTTC. Residues: CASSLGSGSEQFF.